This T cell receptor (beta chain) was documented in a study of T cells in Graves' hyperthyroidism and ophthalmopathy. Amplified TCR beta CDR3 regions came from RNA transcripts. TCR CDR3 regions were first amplified by RT-PCR with HTBI primers. Each CDR3 protein gets one entry after TCRdb re-called the multiplex PCR reads with MiXCR. The sample contains hundreds of thousands of distinct CDR3 sequences, over 12% of which appear only once. The V gene's germline CDR1 is DFQATT and CDR2 SNEGSKA (reference sequence). V dropped 1 base and J dropped 4 bases, with 9 bases sitting between them. The CDR3 sequence is 13 residues long.

This sequence was found in a man aged 18 to 30 with Graves' ophthalmopathy. Input material: blood. J is TRBJ2-3 and V is TRBV20-1; maybe TRBD2 (6 bases). CDR3 residues: CSARVSGADTQYF. CDR3 sequence (DNA): TGCAGTGCTAGAGTCTCGGGAGCAGATACGCAGTATTTT.